This T cell receptor (beta chain) is from a study of cytomegalovirus exposure and HLA in healthy donors. General study points: Using the classifier, cytomegalovirus status was reportedly diagnosed with high specificity and sensitivity.

Germline CDR1 reads SGHRS; CDR2 reads YFSETQ. The ends lost 0 bases at V and 3 bases at J; junction bases unmatched: 3. This CDR3 has 15 residues. This clone was counted once. The antigen remains undetermined. The PCR used 60 Vbeta and 13 Jbeta primers. Here immunoSEQ multiplex PCR was the method, and the copy in TCRdb shows in-frame clones only, minus some. The sample has about 140,000 clones, nearly 85% seen once. Sequencing was carried out using PBMCs. V gene TRBV5-1 combines with J gene TRBJ2-3, with 8 bases that match TRBD1. The receptor was derived from a male donor in good health and CMV-seronegative. CDR3: CASSLGGQGTDTQYF. CDR3 coding DNA: TGCGCCAGCAGCTTGGGTGGACAGGGTACAGATACGCAGTATTTT.